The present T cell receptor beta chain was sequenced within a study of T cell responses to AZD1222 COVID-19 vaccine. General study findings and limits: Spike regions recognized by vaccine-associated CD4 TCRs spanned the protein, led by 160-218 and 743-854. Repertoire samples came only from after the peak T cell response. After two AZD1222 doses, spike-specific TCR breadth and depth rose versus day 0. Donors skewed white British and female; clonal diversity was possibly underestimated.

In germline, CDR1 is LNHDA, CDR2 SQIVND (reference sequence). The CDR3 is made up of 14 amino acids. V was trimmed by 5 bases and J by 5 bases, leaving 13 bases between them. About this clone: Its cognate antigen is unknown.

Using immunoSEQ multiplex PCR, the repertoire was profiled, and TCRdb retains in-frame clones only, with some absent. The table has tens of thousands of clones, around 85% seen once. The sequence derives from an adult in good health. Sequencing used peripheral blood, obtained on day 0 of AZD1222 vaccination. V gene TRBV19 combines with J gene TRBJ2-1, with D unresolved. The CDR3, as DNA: TGTGCCAGTAGTCCCTTTCCCCCCAACAATGAGCAGTTCTTC. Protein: CASSPFPPNNEQFF.